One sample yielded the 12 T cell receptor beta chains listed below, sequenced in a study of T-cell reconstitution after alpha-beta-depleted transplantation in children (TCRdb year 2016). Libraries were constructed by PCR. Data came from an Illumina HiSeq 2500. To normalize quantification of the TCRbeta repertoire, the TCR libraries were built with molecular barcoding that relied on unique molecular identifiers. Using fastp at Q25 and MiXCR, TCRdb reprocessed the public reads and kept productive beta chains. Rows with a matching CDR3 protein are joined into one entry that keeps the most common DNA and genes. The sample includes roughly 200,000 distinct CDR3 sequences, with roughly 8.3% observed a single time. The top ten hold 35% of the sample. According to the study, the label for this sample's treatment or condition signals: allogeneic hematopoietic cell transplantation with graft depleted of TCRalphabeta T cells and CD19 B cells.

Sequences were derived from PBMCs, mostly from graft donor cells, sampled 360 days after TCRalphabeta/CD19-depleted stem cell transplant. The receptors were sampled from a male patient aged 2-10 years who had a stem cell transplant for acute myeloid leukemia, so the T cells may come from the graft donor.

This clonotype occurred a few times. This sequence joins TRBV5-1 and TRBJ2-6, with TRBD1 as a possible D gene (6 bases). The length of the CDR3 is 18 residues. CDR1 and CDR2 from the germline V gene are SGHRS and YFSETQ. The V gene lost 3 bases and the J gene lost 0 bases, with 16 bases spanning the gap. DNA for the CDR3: TGCGCCAGCAGCTGGAACAGGGTGGTCCCCTCTGGGGCCAACGTCCTGACTTTC. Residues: CASSWNRVVPSGANVLTF.

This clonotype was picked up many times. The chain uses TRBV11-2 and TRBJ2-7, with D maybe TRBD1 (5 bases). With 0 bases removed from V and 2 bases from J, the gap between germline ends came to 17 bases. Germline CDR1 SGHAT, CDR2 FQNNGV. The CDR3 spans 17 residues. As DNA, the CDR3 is TGTGCCAGCAGCTTAGATCCCTCCAGGGATCGGGCCTACGAGCAGTACTTC. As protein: CASSLDPSRDRAYEQYF.

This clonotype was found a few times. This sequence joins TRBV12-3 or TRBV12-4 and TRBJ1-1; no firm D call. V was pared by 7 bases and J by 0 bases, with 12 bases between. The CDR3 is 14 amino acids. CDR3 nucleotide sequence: TGTGCCAGCAAAAGGAGTACGATGAACACTGAAGCTTTCTTT. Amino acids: CASKRSTMNTEAFF.

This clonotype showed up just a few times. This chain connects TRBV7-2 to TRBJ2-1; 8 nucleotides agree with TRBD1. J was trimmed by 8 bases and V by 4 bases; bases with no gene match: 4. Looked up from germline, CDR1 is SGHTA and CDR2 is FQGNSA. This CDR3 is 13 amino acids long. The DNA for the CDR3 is TGTGCCAGCAGCTCGGACAGGGTGGATGAGCAGTTCTTC. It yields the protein CASSSDRVDEQFF.

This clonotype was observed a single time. The CDR3 DNA reads as TGCAGTGCCCACCGAGCGGGTGGTTCCTACAATGAGCAGTTCTTC. It codes for CSAHRAGGSYNEQFF. This chain uses TRBV20-1 with TRBJ2-1; D possibly corresponds to TRBD2 (6 bases). The ends were cut back, 6 bases at V and 1 base at J, with 16 bases in the middle. The CDR3 is 15 amino acids. CDR1 is DFQATT and CDR2 is SNEGSKA in the germline V gene (reference sequence).

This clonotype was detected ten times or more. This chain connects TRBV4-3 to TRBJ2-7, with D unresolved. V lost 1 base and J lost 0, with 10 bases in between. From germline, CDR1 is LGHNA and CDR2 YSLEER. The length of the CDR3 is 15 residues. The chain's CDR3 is CASSQGQAYSYEQYF. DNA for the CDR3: TGCGCCAGCAGCCAAGGTCAGGCCTACTCCTACGAGCAGTACTTC.

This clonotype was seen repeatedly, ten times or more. The CDR3 DNA is TGCGCCAGCAGTGGCCAACCGGGACTAGCGACCCATGAGCAGTTCTTC. This gives the protein CASSGQPGLATHEQFF. The chain is built from TRBV10-1 and TRBJ2-1; TRBD2 agrees at 10 bases. After removal of 4 bases from V and 8 bases from J, the junction contained 11 bases not matched to a gene. The CDR3 has 16 amino acids. From germline, CDR1 is WNHNN and CDR2 SYGVQD (reference sequence).

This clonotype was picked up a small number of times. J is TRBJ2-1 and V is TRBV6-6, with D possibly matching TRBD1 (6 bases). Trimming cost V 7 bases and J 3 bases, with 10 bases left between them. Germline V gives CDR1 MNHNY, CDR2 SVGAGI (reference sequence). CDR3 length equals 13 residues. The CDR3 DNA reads TGTGCCAGCAATGGGGGCAACTACAATGAGCAGTTCTTC. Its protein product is CASNGGNYNEQFF.

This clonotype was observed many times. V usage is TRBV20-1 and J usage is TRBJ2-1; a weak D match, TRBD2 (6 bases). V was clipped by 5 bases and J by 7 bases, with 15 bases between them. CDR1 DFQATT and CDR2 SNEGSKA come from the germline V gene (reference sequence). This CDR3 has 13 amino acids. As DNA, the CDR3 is TGCAGTGCTGCACCGGGACTCGTTAATGAGCAGTTCTTC. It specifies CSAAPGLVNEQFF.

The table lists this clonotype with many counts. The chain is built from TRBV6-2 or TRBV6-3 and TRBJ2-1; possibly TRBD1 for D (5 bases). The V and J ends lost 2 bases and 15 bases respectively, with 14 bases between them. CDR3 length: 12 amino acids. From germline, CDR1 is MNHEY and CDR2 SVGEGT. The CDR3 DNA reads TGTGCCAGCAGTTACGGGGCTCAAGTTGGGTTCTTC. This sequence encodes CASSYGAQVGFF.

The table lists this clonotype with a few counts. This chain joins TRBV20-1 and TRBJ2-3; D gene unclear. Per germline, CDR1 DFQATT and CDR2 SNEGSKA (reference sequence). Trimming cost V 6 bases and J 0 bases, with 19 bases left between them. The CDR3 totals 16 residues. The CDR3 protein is CSAGFGRATSTDTQYF. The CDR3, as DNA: TGCAGTGCGGGGTTTGGTCGGGCCACTAGCACAGATACGCAGTATTTT.

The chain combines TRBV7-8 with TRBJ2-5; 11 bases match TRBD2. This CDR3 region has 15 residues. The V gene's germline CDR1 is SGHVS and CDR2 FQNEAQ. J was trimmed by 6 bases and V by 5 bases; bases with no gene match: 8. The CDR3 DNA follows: TGTGCCAGCAGCGTCACTAGCGGGAGCCTGAAGACCCAGTACTTC. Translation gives CASSVTSGSLKTQYF.